This entry concerns a single T cell receptor (beta chain). The antigen is unknown. This sample is drawn from a study of cytomegalovirus exposure and HLA in healthy donors. Turning to the study itself: Of the donors genotyped, several hundred in all, over 80% fell in the Caucasian-associated ancestry cluster.

The PCR used 60 Vbeta and 13 Jbeta primers. Sequencing used immunoSEQ multiplex PCR; TCRdb keeps in-frame clones, though not all of them. The sample has 190,000 or so clones, over 80% seen once; the top ten hold roughly 10%. The study, taken as a whole, reports: CMV antigen specificity of a few CMV-associated chains was confirmed in vitro.

This CDR3 region has 15 residues. The germline V gene encodes CDR1 LGHNA and CDR2 YSLEER. The V gene lost 2 bases and the J gene lost 6 bases, with 17 bases spanning the gap. Sequenced input: PBMCs. The sequence was obtained from a woman aged 45-60 years in good health and CMV-seropositive. V is TRBV4-3 and J is TRBJ2-7; TRBD1 might be the D (6 bases). CDR3 DNA: TGCGCCAGCAGCCAACTAGGGGGTCCCCTCGCCGAGCAGTACTTC. This encodes CASSQLGGPLAEQYF.